Each of the 3 T cell receptor beta chains below was sequenced from the same sample in a study of CD8 T cells in Susac syndrome. Reverse transcription of roughly 0.5 to 1 ug RNA was performed with random hexamers. A single record per CDR3 protein comes from TCRdb applying MiXCR to the immunoSEQ multiplex PCR reads. The data show 300,000 or so distinct CDR3 sequences, with 92% seen just once and over 0.065% held by the top ten. The sequenced sample consisted of CD4+ T cells from PBMCs. These receptors were taken from a human donor with multiple sclerosis.

This clonotype has only one observation. V usage is TRBV30 and J usage is TRBJ2-1; D perhaps matches TRBD1 (7 bases). CDR1 is GTSNPN, CDR2 SVGIG, per germline (reference sequence). V was shortened by 7 bases and J by 2 bases, with 15 bases between the two germline ends. This CDR3 spans 14 amino acids. The CDR3 DNA reads TGTGCCTTCTCAGGGGGGATCACCTACAATGAGCAGTTCTTC. It encodes CAFSGGITYNEQFF. Together with reference TRBV30 and TRBJ2-1, the CDR3 gives the full variable domain: SQTIHQWPATLVQPVGSPLSLECTVEGTSNPNLYWYRQAAGRGLQLLFYSVGIGQISSEVPQNLSASRPQDRQFILSSKKLLLSDSGFYLCAFSGGITYNEQFFGPGTRLTVL.

The chain couples TRBV29-1 to TRBJ2-2; TRBD2 aligns across 8 bases. Unmatched junction bases numbered 1, after V lost 7 bases and J lost 0 bases. This CDR3 is 13 amino acids long. Germline V gene sequence: CDR1 SQVTM, CDR2 ANQGSEA. The CDR3 nucleotides read TGCAGCGCCGGGGGGGCGAACACCGGGGAGCTGTTTTTT. The encoded protein is CSAGGANTGELFF.

This chain links TRBV6-5 with TRBJ1-1, with a tentative D call TRBD1 (6 bases). V lost 0 bases, J lost 4 bases, and 18 bases lay in between. Germline lookup yields CDR1 MNHEY and CDR2 SVGAGI. The CDR3 runs 17 residues. As DNA, the CDR3 is TGTGCCAGCAGTTACTCCCAGGCGGGGGGCGGGAGCACTGAAGCTTTCTTT. It yields the protein CASSYSQAGGGSTEAFF.